This T cell receptor (beta chain) derives from a study of blood T cell repertoires in COVID-19. Turning to the study itself: Acute-phase and convalescent COVID-19 samples originated in the United States, Italy and Spain. T cells, B-cell-depleted T cells, or PBMCs supplied cDNA or gDNA.

How the authors handled the data: Researchers report that nucleated cell counts were estimated from reference gene primer amplification. The data were produced by immunoSEQ multiplex PCR, yet TCRdb's version contains in-frame clones alone and is incomplete. V, J and clone size are taken as reported in that table, and D and trimming were inferred from the DNA itself. Seen here are about 100,000 clones, 86% observed once, and the top ten hold around 1.6%. Germline V gene sequence: CDR1 LGHNA, CDR2 YSLEER. The CDR3 has 16 residues. V shed 0 bases, J shed 3 bases, and the junction held 6 bases outside the gene matches.

The receptor's source is an elderly man with acute or convalescent COVID-19. The sample comprised peripheral blood. The gene calls are TRBV4-3 and TRBJ2-5; 8 nucleotides line up with TRBD2. The CDR3, as DNA: TGCGCCAGCAGCCAAGAAAGGCGGCGGGGGGAAGAGACCCAGTACTTC. Protein sequence: CASSQERRRGEETQYF.